The T cell receptor beta chain under discussion was sequenced for a study of T cell responses to AZD1222 COVID-19 vaccine. General study findings and limits: Without day 14 samples, only post-peak T cell repertoires were studied. The donor cohort was predominantly white British with a female majority, and clonal diversity may have been underestimated. Among AZD1222 vaccinees, only five to seven were seropositive at baseline.

With respect to this clone: The antigen remains undetermined.

The assay was immunoSEQ multiplex PCR, and TCRdb's table has in-frame clones only and misses some. The table includes 100,000 to 110,000 clones, just under 90% detected once. V was clipped by 6 bases and J by 8 bases, with 11 bases between them. CDR3 size: 12 residues. Looked up from germline, CDR1 is ENHRY and CDR2 is SYGVKD. This TCR came from an adult in good health. The sample here was peripheral blood, taken on day 0 of AZD1222 vaccination. The rearrangement links TRBV10-3 to TRBJ2-1; maybe TRBD2 (5 bases). CDR3 loop: CAIRGEGDEQFF. The CDR3 nucleotides are TGTGCCATCAGGGGCGAGGGAGATGAGCAGTTCTTC.